The T cell receptor (beta chain) described here comes from a study of cytotoxic CD8 clonotypes in ibrutinib-treated CLL. Study at large: Included were some eleven relapsed/refractory and approximately 15 treatment-naive patients, of whom some 17 were IGHV unmutated. Sample averages reached 255,043 productive templates and some 94,000 productive rearrangements. General study points: Public clonotypes, rarely seen, contracted or held steady on treatment. Clonality was higher at baseline than in age-matched healthy donors and tracked circulating CD8+ T-cell counts.

Libraries were prepared by immunoSEQ multiplex PCR; TCRdb keeps only in-frame clonotypes and omits some of them. Of about 120,000 clones in the sample, 58% were seen once. Comments on this clone: Its antigen is currently unknown.

The TCR originated in a human donor with chronic lymphocytic leukemia. Here the sequenced sample was PBMCs, taken after 24 months of ibrutinib treatment.

The CDR3 is CASSLTEPPQYEQYF. The CDR3 bases are TGTGCCAGCAGCCTTACAGAACCTCCACAATACGAGCAGTACTTC. The chain has TRBV11-2 and TRBJ2-7, with D unclear. V was shortened by 5 bases and J by 4 bases, with 18 bases between the two germline ends. Germline CDR1 reads SGHAT; CDR2 reads FQNNGV. The CDR3 totals 15 residues.